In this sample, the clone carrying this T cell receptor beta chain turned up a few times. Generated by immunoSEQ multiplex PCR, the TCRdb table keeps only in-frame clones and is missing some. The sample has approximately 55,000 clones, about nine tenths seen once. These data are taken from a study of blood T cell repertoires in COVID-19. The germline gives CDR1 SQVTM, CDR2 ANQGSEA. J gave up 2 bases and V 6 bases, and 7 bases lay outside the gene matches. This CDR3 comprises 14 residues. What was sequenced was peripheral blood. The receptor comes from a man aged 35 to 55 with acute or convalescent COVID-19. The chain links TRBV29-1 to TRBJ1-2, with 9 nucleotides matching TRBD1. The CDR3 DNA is TGCAGCGTGAATCCCGGGACAGGGAACTATGGCTACACCTTC. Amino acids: CSVNPGTGNYGYTF.